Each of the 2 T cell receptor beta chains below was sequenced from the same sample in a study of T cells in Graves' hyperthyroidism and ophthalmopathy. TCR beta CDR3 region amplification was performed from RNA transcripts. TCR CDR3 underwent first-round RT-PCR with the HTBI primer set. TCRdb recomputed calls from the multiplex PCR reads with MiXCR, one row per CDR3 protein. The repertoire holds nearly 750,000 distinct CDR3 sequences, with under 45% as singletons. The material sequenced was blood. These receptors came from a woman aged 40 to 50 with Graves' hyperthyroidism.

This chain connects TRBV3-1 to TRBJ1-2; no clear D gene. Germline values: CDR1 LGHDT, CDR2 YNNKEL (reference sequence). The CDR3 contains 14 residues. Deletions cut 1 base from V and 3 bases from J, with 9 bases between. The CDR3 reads CASSQGEGDYGYTF. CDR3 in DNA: TGTGCCAGCAGCCAAGGGGAGGGAGACTATGGCTACACCTTC.

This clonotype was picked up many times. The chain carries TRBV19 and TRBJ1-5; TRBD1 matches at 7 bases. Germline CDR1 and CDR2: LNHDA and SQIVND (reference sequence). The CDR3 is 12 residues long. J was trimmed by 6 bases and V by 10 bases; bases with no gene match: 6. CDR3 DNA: TGTGCCACTCGGACAGGCAGTCAGCCCCAGCATTTT. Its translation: CATRTGSQPQHF.